This is a list of T cell receptor beta chains from one sample in a study of T-cell reconstitution after alpha-beta-depleted transplantation in children. Each CDR3 protein gets one entry after TCRdb re-called the PCR reads with MiXCR. The sample has hundreds of thousands of distinct CDR3 sequences, over 10% seen once. The sample consisted of PBMCs, taken before TCRalphabeta/CD19-depleted stem cell transplant. The receptors were sampled from a girl aged 2-10 years with congenital amegakaryocytic thrombocytopenia, due to receive a stem cell transplant. Each CDR3 is given without its conserved first and last residue.

V: TRBV11-2
J: TRBJ1-4
CDR3: ASSPGGSNEKLF

V: TRBV12-5
J: TRBJ2-3
CDR3: ASGLETTDTQY

V: TRBV10-3
J: TRBJ2-7
CDR3: AISQTGDSYEQY

V: TRBV20-1
J: TRBJ2-1
CDR3: SARAGGKAYNEQF

V: TRBV5-1
J: TRBJ2-2
CDR3: ASSLGKDTGELF

V: TRBV20-1
J: TRBJ2-1
CDR3: SGITTSGVNNEQF

V: TRBV7-2
J: TRBJ1-2
CDR3: ASSPMGNYGYT

V: TRBV20-1
J: TRBJ2-4
CDR3: SAPHRAKNIQY

V: TRBV7-9
J: TRBJ2-1
CDR3: ASSTQPWEQF

V: TRBV11-2
J: TRBJ2-1
CDR3: ASSFRGTPENEQF

V: TRBV7-9
J: TRBJ2-1
CDR3: ASSLALLANWDNEQF

V: TRBV6-1
J: TRBJ1-1
CDR3: ASSSGWITEAF

V: TRBV6-1
J: TRBJ2-3
CDR3: ASSQTGGTDTQY

V: TRBV20-1
J: TRBJ2-2
CDR3: SVALENTGELF

V: TRBV10-3
J: TRBJ1-1
CDR3: AISESRRPGPRNTEAF

V: TRBV7-2
J: TRBJ2-1
CDR3: ASSLPPGEQF

V: TRBV24-1
J: TRBJ1-1
CDR3: ATSDLDGMEAF

V: TRBV12-3/TRBV12-4
J: TRBJ1-5
CDR3: ASTQGSVDQPQH

V: TRBV29-1
J: TRBJ2-1
CDR3: SSGGDLQF

V: TRBV9
J: TRBJ1-1
CDR3: ASGGQGMNTEAF

V: TRBV7-8
J: TRBJ2-3
CDR3: ASKTPGLAGLTDTQY

V: TRBV7-6
J: TRBJ2-7
CDR3: ASSPGTSYEQY

V: TRBV5-4
J: TRBJ1-1
CDR3: ASSLSLDTEAF

V: TRBV20-1
J: TRBJ2-7
CDR3: SAVVSPAYEQY

V: TRBV20-1
J: TRBJ2-1
CDR3: SARNRLKTPHYNEQF

V: TRBV7-9
J: TRBJ2-7
CDR3: ASSLASSLDSRYEQY

V: TRBV4-2
J: TRBJ1-5
CDR3: ASSQGLILNQPQH

V: TRBV12-3/TRBV12-4
J: TRBJ1-2
CDR3: ASSLQGIIGYT